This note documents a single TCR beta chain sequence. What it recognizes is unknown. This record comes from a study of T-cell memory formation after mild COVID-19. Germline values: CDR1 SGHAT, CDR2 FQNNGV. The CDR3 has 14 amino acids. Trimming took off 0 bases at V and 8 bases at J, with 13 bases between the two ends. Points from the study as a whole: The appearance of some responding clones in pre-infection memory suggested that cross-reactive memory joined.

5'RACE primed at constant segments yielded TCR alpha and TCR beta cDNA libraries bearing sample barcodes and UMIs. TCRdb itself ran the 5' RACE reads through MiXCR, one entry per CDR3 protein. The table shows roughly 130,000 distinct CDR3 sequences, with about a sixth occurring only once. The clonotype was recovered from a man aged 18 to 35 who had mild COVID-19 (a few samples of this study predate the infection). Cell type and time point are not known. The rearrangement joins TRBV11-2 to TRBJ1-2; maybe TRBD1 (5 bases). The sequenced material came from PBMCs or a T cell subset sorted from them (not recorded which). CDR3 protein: CASSLDLGDGGYTF. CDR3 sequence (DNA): TGTGCCAGCAGCTTAGATCTGGGGGACGGGGGCTACACCTTC.